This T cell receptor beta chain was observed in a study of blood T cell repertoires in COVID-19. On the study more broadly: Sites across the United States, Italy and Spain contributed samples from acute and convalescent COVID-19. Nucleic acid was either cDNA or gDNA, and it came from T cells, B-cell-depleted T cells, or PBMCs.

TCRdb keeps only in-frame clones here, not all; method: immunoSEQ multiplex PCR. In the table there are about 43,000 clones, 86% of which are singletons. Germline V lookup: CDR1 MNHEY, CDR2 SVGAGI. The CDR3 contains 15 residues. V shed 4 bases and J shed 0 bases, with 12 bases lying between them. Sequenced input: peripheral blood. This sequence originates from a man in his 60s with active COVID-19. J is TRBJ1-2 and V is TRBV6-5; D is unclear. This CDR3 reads CASSSPGSSNYGYTF. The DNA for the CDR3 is TGTGCCAGCAGTTCACCGGGGTCTTCTAACTATGGCTACACCTTC.